This T cell receptor (beta chain) was retrieved from a study of T cells in Graves' hyperthyroidism and ophthalmopathy. What was amplified from RNA transcripts were TCR beta CDR3 regions. Using the HTBI primer set, a first-round RT-PCR was run on the TCR CDR3. TCRdb fed the multiplex PCR reads into MiXCR, producing one record per CDR3 protein. Of 550,000 to 800,000 distinct CDR3 sequences in the sample, around 15% were seen once. This clonotype occurred a few times. The sample was blood. The sequence derives from a man aged 18 to 30 with Graves' hyperthyroidism.

For the CDR3, the DNA is TGTGCCAGCAGCCAAGCCCCGAGAAATGAGCAGTTCTTC. Its protein is CASSQAPRNEQFF. The rearrangement links TRBV4-2 to TRBJ2-1; D is unclear. Germline CDR1 and CDR2: LGHNA and YNFKEQ. CDR3 length: 13 residues. V dropped 1 base and J dropped 7 bases, with 8 bases sitting between them.